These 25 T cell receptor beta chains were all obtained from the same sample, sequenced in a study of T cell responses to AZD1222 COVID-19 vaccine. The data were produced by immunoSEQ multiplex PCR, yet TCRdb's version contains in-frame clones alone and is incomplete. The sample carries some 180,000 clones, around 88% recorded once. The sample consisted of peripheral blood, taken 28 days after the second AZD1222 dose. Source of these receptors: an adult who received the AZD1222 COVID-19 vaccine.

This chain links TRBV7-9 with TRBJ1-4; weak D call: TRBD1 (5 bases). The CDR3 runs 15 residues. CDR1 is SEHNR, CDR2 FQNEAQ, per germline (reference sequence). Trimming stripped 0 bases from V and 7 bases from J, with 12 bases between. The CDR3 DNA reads TGTGCCAGCAGCTTAGCCCCAGGGTTGGGTGAAAAACTGTTTTTT. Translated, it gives CASSLAPGLGEKLFF.

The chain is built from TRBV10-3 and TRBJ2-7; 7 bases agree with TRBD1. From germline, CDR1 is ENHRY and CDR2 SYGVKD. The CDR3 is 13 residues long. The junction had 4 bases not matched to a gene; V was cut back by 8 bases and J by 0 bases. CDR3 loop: CAIQTGLSYEQYF. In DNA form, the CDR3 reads TGTGCCATCCAGACAGGGCTCTCCTACGAGCAGTACTTC.

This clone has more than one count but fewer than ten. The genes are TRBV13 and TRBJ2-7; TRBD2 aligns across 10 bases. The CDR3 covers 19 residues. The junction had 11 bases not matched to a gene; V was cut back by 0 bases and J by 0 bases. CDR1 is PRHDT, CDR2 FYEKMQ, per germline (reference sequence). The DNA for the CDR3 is TGTGCCAGCAGCTTAGGCCGTGGTAGCGGGGGGACTAGCTCCTACGAGCAGTACTTC. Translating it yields CASSLGRGSGGTSSYEQYF. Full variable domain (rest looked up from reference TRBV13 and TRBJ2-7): AAGVIQSPRHLIKEKRETATLKCYPIPRHDTVYWYQQGPGQDPQFLISFYEKMQSDKGSIPDRFSAQQFSDYHSELNMSSLELGDSALYFCASSLGRGSGGTSSYEQYFGPGTRLTVT.

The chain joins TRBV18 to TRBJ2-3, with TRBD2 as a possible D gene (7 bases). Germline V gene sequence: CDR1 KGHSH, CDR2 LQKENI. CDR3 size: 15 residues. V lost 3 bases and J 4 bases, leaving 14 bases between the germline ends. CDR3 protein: CASSPNGGGPDTQYF. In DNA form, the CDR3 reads TGTGCCAGCTCACCCAATGGGGGGGGCCCAGATACGCAGTATTTT.

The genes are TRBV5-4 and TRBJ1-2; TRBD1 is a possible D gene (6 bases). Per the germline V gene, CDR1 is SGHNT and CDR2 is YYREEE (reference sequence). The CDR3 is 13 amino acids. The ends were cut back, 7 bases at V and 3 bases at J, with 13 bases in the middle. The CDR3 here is CASRRGADYGYTF. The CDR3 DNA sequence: TGTGCCAGCCGCAGGGGAGCCGACTATGGCTACACCTTC.

The CDR3 loop is CARSHRLFYNSPLHF. The DNA of the CDR3 is TGTGCCAGAAGCCACCGACTATTCTATAATTCACCCCTCCACTTT. This chain links TRBV5-3 with TRBJ1-6; D remains ambiguous. TRBV5-3 is marked as an open reading frame, function uncertain. V was cut by 4 bases and J by 3 bases, with 11 bases left in between. The CDR3 is 15 amino acids.

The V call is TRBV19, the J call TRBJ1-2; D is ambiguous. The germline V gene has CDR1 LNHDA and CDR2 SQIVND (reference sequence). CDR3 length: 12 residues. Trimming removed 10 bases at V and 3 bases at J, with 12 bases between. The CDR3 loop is CATSLDDYGYTF. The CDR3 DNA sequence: TGTGCCACCTCTTTGGACGACTATGGCTACACCTTC.

Here the CDR3 DNA reads TGTGCCAGCTCACCCGGGACGGAAGCGAACACTGAAGCTTTCTTT. Translated, it gives CASSPGTEANTEAFF. V gene TRBV18 combines with J gene TRBJ1-1; the D gene is possibly TRBD1 (5 bases). The CDR3 is 15 residues long. V lost 3 bases to trimming and J lost 1 base, with 12 bases between them. Germline loops: CDR1 KGHSH, CDR2 LQKENI.

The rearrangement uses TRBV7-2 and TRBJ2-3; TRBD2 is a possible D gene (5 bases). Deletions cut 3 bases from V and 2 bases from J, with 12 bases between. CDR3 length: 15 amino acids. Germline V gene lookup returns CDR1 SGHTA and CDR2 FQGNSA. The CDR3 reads CASSFQPRDTDTQYF. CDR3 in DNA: TGTGCCAGCAGCTTCCAACCTCGGGACACAGATACGCAGTATTTT.

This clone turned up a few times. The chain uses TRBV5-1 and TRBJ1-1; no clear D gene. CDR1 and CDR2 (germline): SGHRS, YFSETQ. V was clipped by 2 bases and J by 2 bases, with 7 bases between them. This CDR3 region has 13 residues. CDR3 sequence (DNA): TGCGCCAGCAGCTTCGGCAGCAACACTGAAGCTTTCTTT. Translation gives CASSFGSNTEAFF.

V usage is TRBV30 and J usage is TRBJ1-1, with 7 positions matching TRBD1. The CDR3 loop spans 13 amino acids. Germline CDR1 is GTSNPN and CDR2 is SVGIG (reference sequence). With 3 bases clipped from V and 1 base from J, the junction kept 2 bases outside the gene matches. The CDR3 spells CAWSRQGNTEAFF. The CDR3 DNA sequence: TGTGCCTGGAGCAGACAGGGGAACACTGAAGCTTTCTTT.

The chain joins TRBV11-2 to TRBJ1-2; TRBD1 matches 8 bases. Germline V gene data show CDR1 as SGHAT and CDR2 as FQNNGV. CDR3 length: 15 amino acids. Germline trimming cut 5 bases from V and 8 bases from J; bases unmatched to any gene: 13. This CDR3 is CASSPLDRGNSGYTF. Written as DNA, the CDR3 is TGTGCCAGCAGCCCACTTGACAGGGGAAATAGCGGCTACACCTTC. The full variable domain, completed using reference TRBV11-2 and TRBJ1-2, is EAGVAQSPRYKIIEKRQSVAFWCNPISGHATLYWYQQILGQGPKLLIQFQNNGVVDDSQLPKDRFSAERLKGVDSTLKIQPAKLEDSAVYLCASSPLDRGNSGYTFGSGTRLTVV.

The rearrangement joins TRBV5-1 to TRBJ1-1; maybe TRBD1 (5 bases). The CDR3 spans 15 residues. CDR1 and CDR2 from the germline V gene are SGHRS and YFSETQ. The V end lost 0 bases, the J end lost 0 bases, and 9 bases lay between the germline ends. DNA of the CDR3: TGCGCCAGCAGCTTGGTAAGGGGACTGAACACTGAAGCTTTCTTT. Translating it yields CASSLVRGLNTEAFF. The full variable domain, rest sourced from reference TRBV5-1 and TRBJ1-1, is KAGVTQTPRYLIKTRGQQVTLSCSPISGHRSVSWYQQTPGQGLQFLFEYFSETQRNKGNFPGRFSGRQFSNSRSEMNVSTLELGDSALYLCASSLVRGLNTEAFFGQGTRLTVV.

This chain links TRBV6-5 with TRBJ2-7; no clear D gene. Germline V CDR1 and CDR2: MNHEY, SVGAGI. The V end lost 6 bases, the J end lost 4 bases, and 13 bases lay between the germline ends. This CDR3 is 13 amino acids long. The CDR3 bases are TGTGCCAGCAGGCCTACCTTGAGGTACGAGCAGTACTTC. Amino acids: CASRPTLRYEQYF.

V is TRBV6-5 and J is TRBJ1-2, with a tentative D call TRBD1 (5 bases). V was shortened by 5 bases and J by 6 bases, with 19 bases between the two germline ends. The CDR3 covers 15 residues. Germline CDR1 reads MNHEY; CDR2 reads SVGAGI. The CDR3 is CASSPVNPRGHGYTF. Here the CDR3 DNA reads TGTGCCAGCAGTCCCGTCAATCCTCGGGGCCATGGCTACACCTTC.

The CDR3 is CASSRDYGYTF. The CDR3 nucleotides are TGTGCCAGCAGTAGAGACTATGGCTACACCTTC. The chain joins TRBV6-5 to TRBJ1-2; no definite D call. Germline V gene lookup returns CDR1 MNHEY and CDR2 SVGAGI. Trimming stripped 5 bases from V and 3 bases from J, with 4 bases between. The CDR3 is 11 residues long.

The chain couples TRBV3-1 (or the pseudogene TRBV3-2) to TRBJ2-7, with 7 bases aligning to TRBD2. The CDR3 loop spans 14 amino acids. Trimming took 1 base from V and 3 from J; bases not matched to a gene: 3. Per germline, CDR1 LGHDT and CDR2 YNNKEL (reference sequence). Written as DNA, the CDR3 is TGTGCCAGCAGCCAAGGGAGCGGGATCTACGAGCAGTACTTC. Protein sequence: CASSQGSGIYEQYF.

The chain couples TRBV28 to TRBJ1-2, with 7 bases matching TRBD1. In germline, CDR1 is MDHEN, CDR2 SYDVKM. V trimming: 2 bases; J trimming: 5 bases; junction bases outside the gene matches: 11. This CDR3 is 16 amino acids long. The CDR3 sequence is CASSLRGGRANYGYTF. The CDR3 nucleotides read TGTGCCAGCAGTTTAAGAGGGGGCCGTGCAAATTATGGCTACACCTTC.

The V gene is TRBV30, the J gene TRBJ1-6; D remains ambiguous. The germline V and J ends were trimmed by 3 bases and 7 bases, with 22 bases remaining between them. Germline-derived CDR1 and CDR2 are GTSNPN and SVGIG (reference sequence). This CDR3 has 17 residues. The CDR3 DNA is TGTGCCTGGAGGGTTCCGGGCCTTAGGCTAGGGAATTCACCCCTCCACTTT. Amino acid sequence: CAWRVPGLRLGNSPLHF. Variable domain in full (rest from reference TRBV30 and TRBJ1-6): SQTIHQWPATLVQPVGSPLSLECTVEGTSNPNLYWYRQAAGRGLQLLFYSVGIGQISSEVPQNLSASRPQDRQFILSSKKLLLSDSGFYLCAWRVPGLRLGNSPLHFGNGTRLTVT.

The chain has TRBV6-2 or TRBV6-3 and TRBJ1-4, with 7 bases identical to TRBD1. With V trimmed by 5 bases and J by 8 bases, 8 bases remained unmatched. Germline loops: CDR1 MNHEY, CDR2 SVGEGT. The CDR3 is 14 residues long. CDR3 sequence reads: CASSRGGFEEKLFF. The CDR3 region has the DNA TGTGCCAGCAGTCGAGGGGGCTTTGAGGAAAAACTGTTTTTT.

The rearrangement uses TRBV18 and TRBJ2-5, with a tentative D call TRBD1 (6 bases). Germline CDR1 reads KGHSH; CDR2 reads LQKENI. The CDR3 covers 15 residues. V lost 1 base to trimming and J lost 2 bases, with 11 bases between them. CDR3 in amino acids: CASSPRGTGQETQYF. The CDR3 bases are TGTGCCAGCTCACCACGCGGAACAGGGCAAGAGACCCAGTACTTC.

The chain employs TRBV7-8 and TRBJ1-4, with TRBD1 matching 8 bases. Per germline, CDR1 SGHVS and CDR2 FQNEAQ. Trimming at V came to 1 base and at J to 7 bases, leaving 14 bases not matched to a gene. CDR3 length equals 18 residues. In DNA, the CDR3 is TGTGCCAGCAGCTTAGTGGTGTTTTCTCGGACAGGGAGTGAAAAACTGTTTTTT. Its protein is CASSLVVFSRTGSEKLFF.

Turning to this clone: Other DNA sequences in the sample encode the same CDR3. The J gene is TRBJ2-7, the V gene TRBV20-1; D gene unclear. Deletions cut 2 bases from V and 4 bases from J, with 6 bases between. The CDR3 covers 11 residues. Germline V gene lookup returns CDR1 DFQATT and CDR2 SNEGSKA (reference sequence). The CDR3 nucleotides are TGCAGTGCTAGAATTGGTTACGAGCAGTACTTC. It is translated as CSARIGYEQYF.

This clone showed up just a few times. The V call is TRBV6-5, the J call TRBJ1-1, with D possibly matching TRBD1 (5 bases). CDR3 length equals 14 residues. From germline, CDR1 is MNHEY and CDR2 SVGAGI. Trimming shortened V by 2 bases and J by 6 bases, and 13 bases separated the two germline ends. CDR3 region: CASSYVSGHSEAFF. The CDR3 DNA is TGTGCCAGCAGTTACGTCTCCGGACACTCTGAAGCTTTCTTT.

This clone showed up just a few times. As DNA, the CDR3 is TGCAGTGCTAGTGACGACTCTGGAAACACCATATATTTT. This sequence encodes CSASDDSGNTIYF. The chain uses TRBV20-1 and TRBJ1-3, with D hard to call. Trimming took 3 bases from V and 0 from J, leaving 6 bases between them. The CDR3 has 13 amino acids. Per germline, CDR1 DFQATT and CDR2 SNEGSKA (reference sequence).